The entry that follows covers one TCR beta chain sequence. This sample is drawn from a study of control samples from healthy donors and cancer patients. Assay: immunoSEQ multiplex PCR; the TCRdb copy retains only in-frame clones and omits some. Here the sample spans tens of thousands of clones, approximately 89% being singletons. The CDR3 consists of 13 residues. Trimming took 2 bases from V and 3 from J, leaving 6 bases between them. The germline CDR1 and CDR2 sequences are MNHNY and SVGAGI (reference sequence). Material for sequencing was blood. This sequence joins TRBV6-6 and TRBJ2-3; no clear D. The source of this sequence is a man aged 50-59 years in good health. The CDR3 spells CASSYPETDTQYF. The CDR3 DNA reads TGTGCCAGCAGTTACCCCGAAACAGATACGCAGTATTTT.